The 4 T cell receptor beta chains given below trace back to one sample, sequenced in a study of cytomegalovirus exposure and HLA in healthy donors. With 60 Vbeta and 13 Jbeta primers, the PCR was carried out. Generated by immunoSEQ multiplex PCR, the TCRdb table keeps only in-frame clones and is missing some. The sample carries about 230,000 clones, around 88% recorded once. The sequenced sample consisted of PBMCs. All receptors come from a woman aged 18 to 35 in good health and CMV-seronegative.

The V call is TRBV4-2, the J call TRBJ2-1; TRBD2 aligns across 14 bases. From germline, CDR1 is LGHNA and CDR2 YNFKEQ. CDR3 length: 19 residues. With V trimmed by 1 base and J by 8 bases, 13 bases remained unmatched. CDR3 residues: CASSQVQSGLAGGQYEQFF. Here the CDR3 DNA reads TGTGCCAGCAGCCAAGTTCAATCAGGACTAGCGGGAGGTCAATATGAGCAGTTCTTC.

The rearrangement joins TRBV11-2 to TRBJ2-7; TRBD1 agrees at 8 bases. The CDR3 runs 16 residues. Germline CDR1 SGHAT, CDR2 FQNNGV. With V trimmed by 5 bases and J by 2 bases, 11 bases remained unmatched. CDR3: CASSLSGGQGPYEQYF. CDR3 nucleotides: TGTGCCAGCAGCCTCTCCGGAGGACAGGGACCCTACGAGCAGTACTTC.

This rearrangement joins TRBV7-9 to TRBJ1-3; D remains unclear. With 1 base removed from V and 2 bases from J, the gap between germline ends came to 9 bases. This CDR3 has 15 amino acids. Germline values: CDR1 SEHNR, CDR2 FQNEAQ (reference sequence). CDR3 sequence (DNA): TGTGCCAGCAGCTTAGTGTCGGTCCCTGGAAACACCATATATTTT. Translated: CASSLVSVPGNTIYF. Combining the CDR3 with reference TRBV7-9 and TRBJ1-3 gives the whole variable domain DTGVSQNPRHKITKRGQNVTFRCDPISEHNRLYWYRQTLGQGPEFLTYFQNEAQLEKSRLLSDRFSAERPKGSFSTLEIQRTEQGDSAMYLCASSLVSVPGNTIYFGEGSWLTVV.

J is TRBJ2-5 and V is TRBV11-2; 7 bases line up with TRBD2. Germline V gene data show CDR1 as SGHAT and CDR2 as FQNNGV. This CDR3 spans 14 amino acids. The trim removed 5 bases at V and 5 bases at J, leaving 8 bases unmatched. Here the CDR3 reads CASSLWGGSETQYF. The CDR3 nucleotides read TGTGCCAGCAGCCTTTGGGGGGGGAGTGAGACCCAGTACTTC.